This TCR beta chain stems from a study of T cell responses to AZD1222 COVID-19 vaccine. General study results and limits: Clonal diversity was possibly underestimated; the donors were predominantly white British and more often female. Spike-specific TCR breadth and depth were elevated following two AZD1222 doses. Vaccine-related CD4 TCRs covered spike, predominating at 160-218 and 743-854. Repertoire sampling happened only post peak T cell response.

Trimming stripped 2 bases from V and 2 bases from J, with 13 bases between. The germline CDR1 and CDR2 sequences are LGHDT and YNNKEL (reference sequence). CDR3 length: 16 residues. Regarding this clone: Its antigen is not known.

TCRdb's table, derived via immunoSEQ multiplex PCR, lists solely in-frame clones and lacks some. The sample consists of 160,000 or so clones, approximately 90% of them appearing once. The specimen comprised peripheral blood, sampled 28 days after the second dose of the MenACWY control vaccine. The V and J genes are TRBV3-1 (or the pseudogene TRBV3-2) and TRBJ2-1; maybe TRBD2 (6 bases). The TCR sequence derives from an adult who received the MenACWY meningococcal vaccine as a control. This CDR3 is CASSQLPSEAYNEQFF. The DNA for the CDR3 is TGTGCCAGCAGCCAACTGCCTAGCGAGGCCTACAATGAGCAGTTCTTC.